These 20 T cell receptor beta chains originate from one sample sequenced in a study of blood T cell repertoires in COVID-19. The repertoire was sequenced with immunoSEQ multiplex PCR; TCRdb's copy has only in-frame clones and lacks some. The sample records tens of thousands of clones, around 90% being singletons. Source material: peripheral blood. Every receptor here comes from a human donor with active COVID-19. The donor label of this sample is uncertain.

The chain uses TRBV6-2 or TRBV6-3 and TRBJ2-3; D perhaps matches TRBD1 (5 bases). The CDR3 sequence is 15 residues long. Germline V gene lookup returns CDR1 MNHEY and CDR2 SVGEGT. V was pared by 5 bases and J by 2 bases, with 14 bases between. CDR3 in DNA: TGTGCCAGCAGTGCTCCAGGGTTGCTCACAGATACGCAGTATTTT. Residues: CASSAPGLLTDTQYF.

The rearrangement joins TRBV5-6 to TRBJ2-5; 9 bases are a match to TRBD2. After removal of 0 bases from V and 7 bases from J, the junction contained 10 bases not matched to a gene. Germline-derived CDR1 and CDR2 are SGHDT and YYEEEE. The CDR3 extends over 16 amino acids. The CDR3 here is CASSLAGGGAEVTQYF. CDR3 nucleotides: TGTGCCAGCAGCTTGGCGGGCGGGGGGGCAGAAGTGACCCAGTACTTC. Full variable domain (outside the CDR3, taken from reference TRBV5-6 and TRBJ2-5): DAGVTQSPTHLIKTRGQQVTLRCSPKSGHDTVSWYQQALGQGPQFIFQYYEEEERQRGNFPDRFSGHQFPNYSSELNVNALLLGDSALYLCASSLAGGGAEVTQYFGPGTRLLVL.

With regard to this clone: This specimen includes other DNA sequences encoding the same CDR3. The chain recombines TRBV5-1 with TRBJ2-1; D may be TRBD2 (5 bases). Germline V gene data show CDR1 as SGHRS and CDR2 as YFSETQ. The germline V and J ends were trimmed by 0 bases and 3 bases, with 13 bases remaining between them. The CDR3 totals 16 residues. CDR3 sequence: CASSLVSGGYYNEQFF. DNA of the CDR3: TGCGCCAGCAGCTTGGTGAGCGGCGGGTACTACAATGAGCAGTTCTTC.

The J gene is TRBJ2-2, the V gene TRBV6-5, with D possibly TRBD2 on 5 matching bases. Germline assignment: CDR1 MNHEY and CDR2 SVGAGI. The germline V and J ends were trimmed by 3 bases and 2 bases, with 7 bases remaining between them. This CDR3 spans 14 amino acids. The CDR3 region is CASSYGRNTGELFF. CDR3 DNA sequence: TGTGCCAGCAGTTATGGGAGAAACACCGGGGAGCTGTTTTTT.

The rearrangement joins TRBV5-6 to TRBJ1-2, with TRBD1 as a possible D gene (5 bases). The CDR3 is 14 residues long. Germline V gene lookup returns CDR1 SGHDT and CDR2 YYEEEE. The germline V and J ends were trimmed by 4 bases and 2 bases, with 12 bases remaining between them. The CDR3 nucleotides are TGTGCCAGCAGCCGTGACAGTTCAAACTATGGCTACACCTTC. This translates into CASSRDSSNYGYTF.

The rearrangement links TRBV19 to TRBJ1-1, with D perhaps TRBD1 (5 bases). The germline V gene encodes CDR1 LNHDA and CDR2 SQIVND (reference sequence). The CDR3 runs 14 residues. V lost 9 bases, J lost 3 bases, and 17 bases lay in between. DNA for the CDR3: TGTGCCAGCTCATGGGGGGTAGGCGACACTGAAGCTTTCTTT. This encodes CASSWGVGDTEAFF. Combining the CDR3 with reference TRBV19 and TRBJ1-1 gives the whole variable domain DGGITQSPKYLFRKEGQNVTLSCEQNLNHDAMYWYRQDPGQGLRLIYYSQIVNDFQKGDIAEGYSVSREKKESFPLTVTSAQKNPTAFYLCASSWGVGDTEAFFGQGTRLTVV.

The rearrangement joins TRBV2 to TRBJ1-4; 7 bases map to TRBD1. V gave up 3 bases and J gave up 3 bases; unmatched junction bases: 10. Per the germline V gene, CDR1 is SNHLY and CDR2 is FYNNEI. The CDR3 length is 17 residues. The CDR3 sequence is CASSEGTAPPSNEKLFF. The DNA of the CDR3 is TGTGCCAGCAGTGAGGGGACAGCTCCCCCTTCTAATGAAAAACTGTTTTTT.

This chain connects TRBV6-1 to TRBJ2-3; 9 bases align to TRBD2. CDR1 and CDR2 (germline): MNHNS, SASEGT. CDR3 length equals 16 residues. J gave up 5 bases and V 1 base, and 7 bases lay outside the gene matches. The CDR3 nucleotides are TGTGCCAGCAGTGAAGATAGCGGGGGAGGGATAGATACGCAGTATTTT. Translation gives CASSEDSGGGIDTQYF.

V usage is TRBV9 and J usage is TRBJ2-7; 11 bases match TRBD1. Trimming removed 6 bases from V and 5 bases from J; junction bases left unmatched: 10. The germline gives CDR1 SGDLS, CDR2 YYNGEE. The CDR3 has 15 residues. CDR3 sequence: CASTESGTGGDEQYF. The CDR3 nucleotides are TGTGCCAGCACCGAATCCGGGACAGGGGGTGACGAGCAGTACTTC.

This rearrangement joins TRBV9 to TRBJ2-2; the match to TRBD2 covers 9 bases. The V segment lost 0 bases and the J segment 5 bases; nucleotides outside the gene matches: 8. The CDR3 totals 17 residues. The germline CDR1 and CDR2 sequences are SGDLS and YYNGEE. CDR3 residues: CASSVGERGARTGELFF. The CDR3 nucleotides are TGTGCCAGCAGCGTAGGAGAGCGGGGGGCGAGGACCGGGGAGCTGTTTTTT.

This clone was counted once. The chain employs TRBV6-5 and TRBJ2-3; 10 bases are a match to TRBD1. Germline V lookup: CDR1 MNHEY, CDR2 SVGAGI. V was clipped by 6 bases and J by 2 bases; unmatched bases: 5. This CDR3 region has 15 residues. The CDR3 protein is CASSAGTGATDTQYF. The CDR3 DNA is TGTGCCAGCAGCGCCGGGACAGGGGCCACAGATACGCAGTATTTT.

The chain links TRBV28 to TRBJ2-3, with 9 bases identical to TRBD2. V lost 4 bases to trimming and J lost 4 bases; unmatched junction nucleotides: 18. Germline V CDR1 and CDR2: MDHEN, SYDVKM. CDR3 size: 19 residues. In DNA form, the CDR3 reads TGTGCCAGCAGTTCACTACACTCCTTCTTGCGGGGGGGATCAGATACGCAGTATTTT. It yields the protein CASSSLHSFLRGGSDTQYF.

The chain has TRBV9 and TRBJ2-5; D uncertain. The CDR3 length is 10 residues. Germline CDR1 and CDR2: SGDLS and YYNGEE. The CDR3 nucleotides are TGTGGATTGAGTTTAGAGACCCAGTACTTC. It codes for CGLSLETQYF.

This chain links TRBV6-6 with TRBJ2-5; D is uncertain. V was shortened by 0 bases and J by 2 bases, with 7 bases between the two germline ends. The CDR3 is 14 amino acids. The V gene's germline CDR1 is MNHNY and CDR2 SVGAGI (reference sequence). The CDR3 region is CASSYSRLQETQYF. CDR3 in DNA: TGTGCCAGCAGTTACTCGAGGCTTCAAGAGACCCAGTACTTC.

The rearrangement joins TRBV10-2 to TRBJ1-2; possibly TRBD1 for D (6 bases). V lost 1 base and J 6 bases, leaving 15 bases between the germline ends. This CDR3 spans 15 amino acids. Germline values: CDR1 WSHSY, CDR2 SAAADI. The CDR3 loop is CASSEFDRFDDGYTF. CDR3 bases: TGCGCCAGCAGTGAGTTCGACAGGTTTGATGATGGCTACACCTTC.

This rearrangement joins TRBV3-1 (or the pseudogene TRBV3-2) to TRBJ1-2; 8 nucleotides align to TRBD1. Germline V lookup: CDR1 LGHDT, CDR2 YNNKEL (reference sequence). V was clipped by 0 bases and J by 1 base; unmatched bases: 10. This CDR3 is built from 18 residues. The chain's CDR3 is CASSQDRPGQVINYGYTF. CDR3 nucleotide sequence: TGTGCCAGCAGCCAAGATCGCCCGGGACAGGTGATTAACTATGGCTACACCTTC.

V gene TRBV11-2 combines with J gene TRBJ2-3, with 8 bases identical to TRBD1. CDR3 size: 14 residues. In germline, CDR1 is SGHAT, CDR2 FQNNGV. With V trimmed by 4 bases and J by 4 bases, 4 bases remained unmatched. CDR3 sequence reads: CASSSGQGADTQYF. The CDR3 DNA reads TGTGCCAGCAGCTCTGGACAGGGCGCAGATACGCAGTATTTT.

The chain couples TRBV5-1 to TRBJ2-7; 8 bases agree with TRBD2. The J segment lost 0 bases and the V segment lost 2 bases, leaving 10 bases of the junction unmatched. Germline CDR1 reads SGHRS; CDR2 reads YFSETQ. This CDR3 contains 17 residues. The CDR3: CASSLDGSGASSYEQYF. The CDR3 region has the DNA TGCGCCAGCAGCTTAGACGGTAGCGGGGCCTCCTCCTACGAGCAGTACTTC.

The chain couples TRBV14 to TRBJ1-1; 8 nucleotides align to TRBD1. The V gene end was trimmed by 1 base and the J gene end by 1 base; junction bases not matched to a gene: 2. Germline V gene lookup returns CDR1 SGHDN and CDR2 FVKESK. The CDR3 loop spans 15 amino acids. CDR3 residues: CASSQGTGWNTEAFF. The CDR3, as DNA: TGTGCCAGCAGCCAAGGGACAGGGTGGAACACTGAAGCTTTCTTT.

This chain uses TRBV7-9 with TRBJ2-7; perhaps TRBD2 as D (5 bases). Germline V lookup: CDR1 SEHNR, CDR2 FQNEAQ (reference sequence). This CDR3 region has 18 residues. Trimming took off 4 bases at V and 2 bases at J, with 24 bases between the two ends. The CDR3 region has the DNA TGTGCCAGCAGCTGGAGCGGAACCACCGTCCAGGATCCCTACGAGCAGTACTTC. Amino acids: CASSWSGTTVQDPYEQYF.